This paragraph reports one T cell receptor beta chain. The CDR3 sequence is 17 residues long. The germline V gene encodes CDR1 MGHRA and CDR2 YSYEKL. V dropped 0 bases and J dropped 3 bases, with 14 bases sitting between them. The entry originates in a study of T cell responses to AZD1222 COVID-19 vaccine. Clones were read by immunoSEQ multiplex PCR, and TCRdb kept only the in-frame ones, dropping some. This table has approximately 180,000 clones, about 90% appearing once. This chain links TRBV4-1 with TRBJ2-2; D is uncertain. This sequence originates from an adult who received the MenACWY meningococcal vaccine as a control. The sample in question was peripheral blood, obtained 28 days after the second dose of the MenACWY control vaccine. The CDR3 protein is CASSQDFWAEDTGELFF. In nucleotides, the CDR3 is TGCGCCAGCAGCCAAGATTTTTGGGCGGAAGACACCGGGGAGCTGTTTTTT.